The clone carrying this T cell receptor beta chain was counted between two and nine times. What it binds is unknown. The entry originates in a study of response to subunit inactivated influenza vaccine. Study-wide points: The authors suggested that every seasonal influenza vaccination recruits few new T cells.

TCRdb re-called the RT-PCR reads with MiXCR, one entry per CDR3 protein. The data hold more than 400,000 distinct CDR3 sequences, with around 9.9% observed a single time. The clonotype originates from a man aged 45-60 years who received an inactivated influenza vaccine. Specimen: PBMCs from blood, collected roughly 46 days after vaccination.

DNA of the CDR3: TGTGCCAGCAGTCCTCCCTTAAGCCGGACGGTCTTCTATGGCTACACCTTC. Its translation: CASSPPLSRTVFYGYTF. V gene TRBV6-2 or TRBV6-3 combines with J gene TRBJ1-2, with no clear D. This CDR3 spans 17 amino acids. Germline V lookup: CDR1 MNHEY, CDR2 SVGEGT. Trimming removed 5 bases at V and 4 bases at J, with 23 bases between.